The present T cell receptor beta chain was sequenced within a study of T cells after yellow fever vaccination. Study details: Preparation of the low-cell-number fractions used SMART-Seq v4 Ultra Low Input.

5'RACE template switching produced TCR cDNA carrying a universal primer site and UMIs. TCRdb reanalysed the 5' RACE reads using MiXCR and keeps one entry per CDR3 protein. The repertoire holds some 350,000 distinct CDR3 sequences, with about 4% as singletons. Study results and limitations: Just a small share of clonotypes turned up in the CD4 compartment as well as the CD8 compartment. Clones that expanded after primary vaccination mostly reappeared after the booster (96% CD4, 70% to 90% CD8).

On this clonotype: The target antigen is unknown.

Looked up from germline, CDR1 is KGHSH and CDR2 is LQKENI. Trimming took 5 bases from V and 0 from J; bases not matched to a gene: 14. The CDR3 runs to 20 residues. The clonotype was recovered from a man aged 18 to 29 who received the YFV17D yellow fever vaccine. The material sequenced was PBMCs, taken 5 days after the yellow fever booster vaccination. The V call is TRBV18, the J call TRBJ2-3; 13 bases align to TRBD2. In DNA, the CDR3 is TGTGCCAGCTCAGCCCGGACTAGCGGGGGCCCTAGGGGAAGCACAGATACGCAGTATTTT. It encodes CASSARTSGGPRGSTDTQYF.